These T cell receptor beta chains were read from a single sample in a study of cytomegalovirus exposure and HLA in healthy donors. The table came from immunoSEQ multiplex PCR; TCRdb's copy has only in-frame clones and leaves some out. The table records 100,000 to 150,000 clones, approximately 80% of them present only once. The sequenced sample was PBMCs. These receptors were obtained from a man aged 30 to 39 in good health and CMV-seronegative. Each CDR3 is given with its conserved first and last residue. Each record gives: CDR3 DNA, CDR3 protein, J gene, clone size, D gene, V gene. D genes are given only for firm matches. Clone size is shown for a subset of rows, as once, few, many or a class of expanded clone.

CDR3 DNA: TGTGCCAGCAGCCTGAGGAATGAAAAACTGTTTTTT
CDR3 protein: CASSLRNEKLFF
J gene: TRBJ1-4
clone size: .
D gene: .
V gene: TRBV5-6

CDR3 DNA: TGCAGCGTTGCGAGTAGGGGGAATAATGAAAAACTGTTTTTT
CDR3 protein: CSVASRGNNEKLFF
J gene: TRBJ1-4
clone size: .
D gene: .
V gene: TRBV29-1

CDR3 DNA: TGCGCCAGCAGTTTAGGGGGCGGCGAGACCCAGTACTTC
CDR3 protein: CASSLGGGETQYF
J gene: TRBJ2-5
clone size: .
D gene: TRBD1
V gene: TRBV5-1

CDR3 DNA: TGCGCCAGCAGTGGAACCCAGGGATTGACCGGGGAGCTGTTTTTT
CDR3 protein: CASSGTQGLTGELFF
J gene: TRBJ2-2
clone size: .
D gene: .
V gene: TRBV5-1

CDR3 DNA: TGTGCCAGCAGCTTGTCTGGGACAGGGGGTTTATACGAGCAGTACTTC
CDR3 protein: CASSLSGTGGLYEQYF
J gene: TRBJ2-7
clone size: .
D gene: TRBD1
V gene: TRBV5-5

CDR3 DNA: TGTGCCAGCAACCTACTAGGCACCGGGGAGCTGTTTTTT
CDR3 protein: CASNLLGTGELFF
J gene: TRBJ2-2
clone size: .
D gene: .
V gene: TRBV6-6

CDR3 DNA: TGTGCCAGCGTTACAGAGGGGGAAGGTACAGATACGCAGTATTTT
CDR3 protein: CASVTEGEGTDTQYF
J gene: TRBJ2-3
clone size: few
D gene: .
V gene: TRBV2

CDR3 DNA: TGTGCCAGCAGTTACGGACAGTTGAACACTGAAGCTTTCTTT
CDR3 protein: CASSYGQLNTEAFF
J gene: TRBJ1-1
clone size: .
D gene: .
V gene: TRBV6-5

CDR3 DNA: TGCGCCAGCAGCTTGGTTGGTAGTCCGCTCGTGAACACTGAAGCTTTCTTT
CDR3 protein: CASSLVGSPLVNTEAFF
J gene: TRBJ1-1
clone size: .
D gene: .
V gene: TRBV5-1

CDR3 DNA: TGTGCCAGCAGCCAAGCACGGACAGGTGGAAACACCATATATTTT
CDR3 protein: CASSQARTGGNTIYF
J gene: TRBJ1-3
clone size: .
D gene: TRBD1
V gene: TRBV14

CDR3 DNA: TGTGCCAGCGGCGCGGGGGCGAGTGCTTGGGAGACCCAGTACTTC
CDR3 protein: CASGAGASAWETQYF
J gene: TRBJ2-5
clone size: few
D gene: .
V gene: TRBV6-1

CDR3 DNA: TGTGCCAGTACTCGAGGGCAAAACACTGAAGCTTTCTTT
CDR3 protein: CASTRGQNTEAFF
J gene: TRBJ1-1
clone size: .
D gene: .
V gene: TRBV19

CDR3 DNA: TGCGCCAGCAGAAAGGGGACAGGGGACTACAATGAGCAGTTCTTC
CDR3 protein: CASRKGTGDYNEQFF
J gene: TRBJ2-1
clone size: once
D gene: TRBD1
V gene: TRBV10-1

CDR3 DNA: TGTGCCAGCGCCGACAGGGGAGACAATCAGCCCCAGCATTTT
CDR3 protein: CASADRGDNQPQHF
J gene: TRBJ1-5
clone size: few
D gene: TRBD1
V gene: TRBV28

CDR3 DNA: TGCGCCAGCAGCCAAGAGGGGCCCGCCCCTAGCGGCCTCACAGATACGCAGTATTTT
CDR3 protein: CASSQEGPAPSGLTDTQYF
J gene: TRBJ2-3
clone size: .
D gene: TRBD2
V gene: TRBV4-3

CDR3 DNA: TGTGCCAGCTCCAGGGGATCCCAAGAGACCCAGTACTTC
CDR3 protein: CASSRGSQETQYF
J gene: TRBJ2-5
clone size: .
D gene: .
V gene: TRBV28

CDR3 DNA: TGTGCCAGCAGCCCACTCAGCGGGGAGGATGGAGAGACCCAGTACTTC
CDR3 protein: CASSPLSGEDGETQYF
J gene: TRBJ2-5
clone size: .
D gene: TRBD2
V gene: TRBV4-2

CDR3 DNA: TGCGCCAGCAGCCCCGGGACAGGGGGTAACATTCAGTACTTC
CDR3 protein: CASSPGTGGNIQYF
J gene: TRBJ2-4
clone size: once
D gene: TRBD1
V gene: TRBV5-1

CDR3 DNA: TGCGCCAGCAGCCAAGATAGACTAGCGGGACGAAAGACCCAGTACTTC
CDR3 protein: CASSQDRLAGRKTQYF
J gene: TRBJ2-5
clone size: .
D gene: TRBD2
V gene: TRBV4-1

CDR3 DNA: TGTGCCAGCAGTGGACAGAACCAAGAGACCCAGTACTTC
CDR3 protein: CASSGQNQETQYF
J gene: TRBJ2-5
clone size: .
D gene: .
V gene: TRBV6-1

CDR3 DNA: TGCGCCAGCAGCACCCCCTCGGGACAGTACTCTGAAAAACTGTTTTTT
CDR3 protein: CASSTPSGQYSEKLFF
J gene: TRBJ1-4
clone size: .
D gene: TRBD1
V gene: TRBV4-1

CDR3 DNA: TGTGCCACCTCGGAGAGTCCCAATGAAAAACTGTTTTTT
CDR3 protein: CATSESPNEKLFF
J gene: TRBJ1-4
clone size: .
D gene: .
V gene: TRBV19

CDR3 DNA: TGTGCCAGCGGGGGGGCTATTGCGGAAATAGAAAAACTGTTTTTT
CDR3 protein: CASGGAIAEIEKLFF
J gene: TRBJ1-4
clone size: few
D gene: .
V gene: TRBV6-5

CDR3 DNA: TGTGCCAGCAGTGGTCAGATGAACACCGGGGAGCTGTTTTTT
CDR3 protein: CASSGQMNTGELFF
J gene: TRBJ2-2
clone size: .
D gene: .
V gene: TRBV6-1

CDR3 DNA: TGCGCCAGCAGCCCCCGACAGTCCATGAACACTGAAGCTTTCTTT
CDR3 protein: CASSPRQSMNTEAFF
J gene: TRBJ1-1
clone size: .
D gene: .
V gene: TRBV5-1

CDR3 DNA: TGTGCCAGCAGTTACCCGACAGTCGGTGGCACTGAAGCTTTCTTT
CDR3 protein: CASSYPTVGGTEAFF
J gene: TRBJ1-1
clone size: once
D gene: .
V gene: TRBV6-5

CDR3 DNA: TGTGCCAGCAGTCTGGGAGGTCCCGCAGGAGAGACCCAGTACTTC
CDR3 protein: CASSLGGPAGETQYF
J gene: TRBJ2-5
clone size: .
D gene: .
V gene: TRBV6-6

CDR3 DNA: TGTGCCAGCAGCTTGGGGGTGGGACTCAATGAAAAACTGTTTTTT
CDR3 protein: CASSLGVGLNEKLFF
J gene: TRBJ1-4
clone size: few
D gene: .
V gene: TRBV5-6

CDR3 DNA: TGTGCCACCCCCGGCCCAGGTTCCAGGGAGCTGTTTTTT
CDR3 protein: CATPGPGSRELFF
J gene: TRBJ2-2
clone size: .
D gene: .
V gene: TRBV19

CDR3 DNA: TGTGCCAGCAGCGTAGGAGGTTCCGGGGGCACCGGGGAGCTGTTTTTT
CDR3 protein: CASSVGGSGGTGELFF
J gene: TRBJ2-2
clone size: .
D gene: .
V gene: TRBV9

CDR3 DNA: TGTGCCAGCAGCTTAGCGCCCAGGGGGCAGGATGAGCAGTACTTC
CDR3 protein: CASSLAPRGQDEQYF
J gene: TRBJ2-7
clone size: .
D gene: TRBD1
V gene: TRBV7-8

CDR3 DNA: TGTGCCAGCAGCCAAGGCGGACAGTCCATTAATGAAAAACTGTTTTTT
CDR3 protein: CASSQGGQSINEKLFF
J gene: TRBJ1-4
clone size: .
D gene: .
V gene: TRBV14

CDR3 DNA: TGCAGCGTTGACGGGACTAGCGGGAGACATGAGCAGTTCTTC
CDR3 protein: CSVDGTSGRHEQFF
J gene: TRBJ2-1
clone size: .
D gene: TRBD2
V gene: TRBV29-1

CDR3 DNA: TGTGCCAGTAGTCTCCTCAGGGGAACCGGCAATCAGCCCCAGCATTTT
CDR3 protein: CASSLLRGTGNQPQHF
J gene: TRBJ1-5
clone size: few
D gene: .
V gene: TRBV19

CDR3 DNA: TGTGCCAGCAGCGAGACCTTGCCGGGACAGGAAAGAAACACCATATATTTT
CDR3 protein: CASSETLPGQERNTIYF
J gene: TRBJ1-3
clone size: .
D gene: TRBD1
V gene: TRBV9

CDR3 DNA: TGTGCCAGCAGTGAAGCGTACGCTAGCGGGGGCAATGAGCAGTTCTTC
CDR3 protein: CASSEAYASGGNEQFF
J gene: TRBJ2-1
clone size: once
D gene: TRBD2
V gene: TRBV2

CDR3 DNA: TGTGCCAGCAGTGACAGGGGAGAGACCCAGTACTTC
CDR3 protein: CASSDRGETQYF
J gene: TRBJ2-5
clone size: .
D gene: .
V gene: TRBV6-1

CDR3 DNA: TGTGCCAGCAGCCGTCTAGCGTTCGGCACAGATACGCAGTATTTT
CDR3 protein: CASSRLAFGTDTQYF
J gene: TRBJ2-3
clone size: .
D gene: .
V gene: TRBV7-2

CDR3 DNA: TGTGCCAGCAGGAGACAGGGGGCAAATAATTCACCCCTCCACTTT
CDR3 protein: CASRRQGANNSPLHF
J gene: TRBJ1-6
clone size: .
D gene: TRBD1
V gene: TRBV28

CDR3 DNA: TGTGCCAGCAGCCTTCAACAGGGGTCAGATACGCAGTATTTT
CDR3 protein: CASSLQQGSDTQYF
J gene: TRBJ2-3
clone size: .
D gene: TRBD1
V gene: TRBV5-6

CDR3 DNA: TGTGCCAGTAGTATCACTAGCGGAAGCACAGATACGCAGTATTTT
CDR3 protein: CASSITSGSTDTQYF
J gene: TRBJ2-3
clone size: .
D gene: TRBD2
V gene: TRBV19

CDR3 DNA: TGTGCCAGCAGTTCGGCGGGACTACCAGGTACTATGGAGTACTTC
CDR3 protein: CASSSAGLPGTMEYF
J gene: TRBJ2-7
clone size: .
D gene: TRBD2
V gene: TRBV28

CDR3 DNA: TGCGCCAGCAGCCACGGTTCGGGCTATGGCTACACCTTC
CDR3 protein: CASSHGSGYGYTF
J gene: TRBJ1-2
clone size: few
D gene: .
V gene: TRBV4-3

CDR3 DNA: TGCGCCAGCAGCTCACGCTCCCTGACTAGCGGGGGCACAGATACGCAGTATTTT
CDR3 protein: CASSSRSLTSGGTDTQYF
J gene: TRBJ2-3
clone size: .
D gene: TRBD2
V gene: TRBV5-1

CDR3 DNA: TGTGCCAGCAGCTTAAGGCGGACTAGCGGGGGGAGATACAATGAGCAGTTCTTC
CDR3 protein: CASSLRRTSGGRYNEQFF
J gene: TRBJ2-1
clone size: .
D gene: TRBD2
V gene: TRBV11-3

CDR3 DNA: TGTGCCAGTAGTATAGTATACCCCACCCCGGACAGGGTGGTGGGAACTGAAGCTTTCTTT
CDR3 protein: CASSIVYPTPDRVVGTEAFF
J gene: TRBJ1-1
clone size: .
D gene: TRBD1
V gene: TRBV19

CDR3 DNA: TGCGCCAGCAGCTCAAATTGGGGGGGCACAGAGACCCAGTACTTC
CDR3 protein: CASSSNWGGTETQYF
J gene: TRBJ2-5
clone size: few
D gene: .
V gene: TRBV5-1

CDR3 DNA: TGTGCCAGCAGTTCCGGGACTATTCAGTACTTC
CDR3 protein: CASSSGTIQYF
J gene: TRBJ2-4
clone size: .
D gene: .
V gene: TRBV27

CDR3 DNA: TGTGCCTGGAGTGTAGGAGGGAGTCGGAGCAATCAGCCCCAGCATTTT
CDR3 protein: CAWSVGGSRSNQPQHF
J gene: TRBJ1-5
clone size: .
D gene: .
V gene: TRBV30

CDR3 DNA: TGTGCCAGCAGCTTAGATGCGGAGGATACGCAGTATTTT
CDR3 protein: CASSLDAEDTQYF
J gene: TRBJ2-3
clone size: once
D gene: .
V gene: TRBV11-3

CDR3 DNA: TGTGCCAGCAGTGAAGGATCCGGGAATCGTGGTGAAGCTTTCTTT
CDR3 protein: CASSEGSGNRGEAFF
J gene: TRBJ1-1
clone size: .
D gene: .
V gene: TRBV6-1

CDR3 DNA: TGCAGCGCCGGGACAGACTCCTACGAGCAGTACTTC
CDR3 protein: CSAGTDSYEQYF
J gene: TRBJ2-7
clone size: .
D gene: TRBD1
V gene: TRBV29-1

CDR3 DNA: TGTGCCAGCAGCTTAGCCGGGAAAGGACTAGCGGGGGAAGAGACCCAGTACTTC
CDR3 protein: CASSLAGKGLAGEETQYF
J gene: TRBJ2-5
clone size: .
D gene: TRBD2
V gene: TRBV7-2

CDR3 DNA: TGTGCCATCAGGCCGGGACAGGGGTCCTACGAGCAGTACTTC
CDR3 protein: CAIRPGQGSYEQYF
J gene: TRBJ2-7
clone size: .
D gene: TRBD1
V gene: TRBV10-3

CDR3 DNA: TGTGCCAGCAGTGGGGAGAGCACAGATACGCAGTATTTT
CDR3 protein: CASSGESTDTQYF
J gene: TRBJ2-3
clone size: .
D gene: .
V gene: TRBV6-1

CDR3 DNA: TGTGCCAGCAGCTCGCGCGGGAGACACGAGCAGTACTTC
CDR3 protein: CASSSRGRHEQYF
J gene: TRBJ2-7
clone size: .
D gene: TRBD2
V gene: TRBV13

CDR3 DNA: TGTGCCAGCAGTACACAGGCTATGAACACTGAAGCTTTCTTT
CDR3 protein: CASSTQAMNTEAFF
J gene: TRBJ1-1
clone size: .
D gene: .
V gene: TRBV6-6

CDR3 DNA: TGTGCCAGCAGTCTTAGGACAAGCCGGACAGATACGCAGTATTTT
CDR3 protein: CASSLRTSRTDTQYF
J gene: TRBJ2-3
clone size: .
D gene: .
V gene: TRBV6-5

CDR3 DNA: TGTGCCAGCAGCCAAGATCGGAACACTGAAGCTTTCTTT
CDR3 protein: CASSQDRNTEAFF
J gene: TRBJ1-1
clone size: .
D gene: .
V gene: TRBV14